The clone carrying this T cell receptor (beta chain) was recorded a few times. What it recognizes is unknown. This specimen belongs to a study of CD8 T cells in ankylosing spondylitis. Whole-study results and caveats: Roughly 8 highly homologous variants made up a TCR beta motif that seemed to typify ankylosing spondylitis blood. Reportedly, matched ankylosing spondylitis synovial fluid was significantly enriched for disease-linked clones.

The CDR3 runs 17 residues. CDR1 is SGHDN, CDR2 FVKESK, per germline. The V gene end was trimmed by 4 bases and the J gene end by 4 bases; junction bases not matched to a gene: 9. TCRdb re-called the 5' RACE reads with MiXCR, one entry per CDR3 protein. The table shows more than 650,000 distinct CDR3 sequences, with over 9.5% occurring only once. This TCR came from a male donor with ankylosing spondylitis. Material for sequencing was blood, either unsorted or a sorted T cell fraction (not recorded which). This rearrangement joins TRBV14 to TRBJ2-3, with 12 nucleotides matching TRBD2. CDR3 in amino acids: CASSRRTSGNFADTQYF. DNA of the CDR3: TGTGCCAGCAGCCGCCGGACTAGCGGGAATTTCGCAGATACGCAGTATTTT.